Below, one TCR beta chain is given with its context. The antigen is undetermined. This specimen comes from a study of cytomegalovirus exposure and HLA in healthy donors. General study findings and limits: Earlier analysis found most TCR beta V segments productive about 90% or about 30% of the time. Most TCRs appeared rarely, but some public TCRs recurred in many donors.

PCR employed 60 Vbeta and 13 Jbeta primers. Generated by immunoSEQ multiplex PCR, the TCRdb table keeps only in-frame clones and is missing some. Found here are 110,000 to 150,000 clones; the top ten clones hold 0.85% to 1%. The V end lost 0 bases, the J end lost 1 base, and 19 bases lay between the germline ends. The CDR3 extends over 18 amino acids. Germline CDR1 is MGHRA and CDR2 is YSYEKL. The source of this sequence is a male donor in good health and CMV-seronegative. This chain joins TRBV4-1 and TRBJ2-7; D might be TRBD1 (6 bases). The sequencing input was PBMCs. CDR3 protein: CASSQDVPGTPVSYEQYF. The CDR3, as DNA: TGCGCCAGCAGCCAAGATGTACCGGGGACACCTGTTTCCTACGAGCAGTACTTC.